The 25 T cell receptor beta chains presented below share a single source sample, sequenced in a study of blood T cell repertoires in COVID-19. Data came from immunoSEQ multiplex PCR; TCRdb stores just in-frame clones and leaves some out. The sample contains over 70,000 clones, about 74% of which appear only once. Material for sequencing was peripheral blood. All receptors come from a human donor in a cohort sampled during active COVID-19.

The chain links TRBV28 to TRBJ1-2, with 9 bases matching TRBD1. Unmatched junction bases numbered 11, after V lost 5 bases and J lost 4 bases. The CDR3 is made up of 16 amino acids. Germline assignment: CDR1 MDHEN and CDR2 SYDVKM. CDR3 amino acids: CASSTHRDRAGYGYTF. As DNA, the CDR3 is TGTGCCAGCAGTACGCACCGGGACAGGGCGGGCTATGGCTACACCTTC.

V gene TRBV7-2 combines with J gene TRBJ2-5; perhaps TRBD2 as D (5 bases). Germline assignment: CDR1 SGHTA and CDR2 FQGNSA. The CDR3 extends over 14 amino acids. V gave up 0 bases and J gave up 4 bases, with 9 bases separating them. CDR3 coding DNA: TGTGCCAGCAGCTTAGCACCGGGAAGAGAGACCCAGTACTTC. Translated: CASSLAPGRETQYF.

This rearrangement joins TRBV27 to TRBJ2-1; 11 bases are shared with TRBD2. The length of the CDR3 is 15 residues. Germline V lookup: CDR1 MNHEY, CDR2 SMNVEV (reference sequence). The V and J ends lost 5 bases and 3 bases, in that order; junction bases with no gene match: 3. CDR3 residues: CASSPGLAGYNEQFF. CDR3 in DNA: TGTGCCAGCAGTCCTGGACTAGCGGGCTACAATGAGCAGTTCTTC.

The gene calls are TRBV7-9 and TRBJ2-7; perhaps TRBD1 as D (5 bases). Deletions cut 0 bases from V and 3 bases from J, with 9 bases between. The CDR3 contains 14 residues. The germline gives CDR1 SEHNR, CDR2 FQNEAQ (reference sequence). The CDR3 region has the DNA TGTGCCAGCAGCTTAGCAGGGGAAAGCTACGAGCAGTACTTC. Translation: CASSLAGESYEQYF.

A single count supports this clone. The genes are TRBV28 and TRBJ2-7; 8 bases fit TRBD2. The CDR3 consists of 14 residues. Trimming at V came to 3 bases and at J to 7 bases, leaving 8 bases not matched to a gene. CDR1 is MDHEN and CDR2 is SYDVKM in the germline V gene. CDR3 nucleotides: TGTGCCAGCAGTTTGAACGGGGGGGCGAGGGAGCAGTACTTC. This codes for CASSLNGGAREQYF. Looking up the rest from reference TRBV28 and TRBJ2-7 gives the full variable domain: DVKVTQSSRYLVKRTGEKVFLECVQDMDHENMFWYRQDPGLGLRLIYFSYDVKMKEKGDIPEGYSVSREKKERFSLILESASTNQTSMYLCASSLNGGAREQYFGPGTRLTVT.

J is TRBJ1-3 and V is TRBV5-6; a possible D gene is TRBD1 (5 bases). The V and J ends lost 4 bases and 8 bases respectively, with 13 bases between them. This CDR3 region has 13 residues. In germline, CDR1 is SGHDT, CDR2 YYEEEE. The CDR3 spells CASSQPGIDTIYF. The CDR3 nucleotides read TGTGCCAGCAGCCAGCCAGGGATTGACACCATATATTTT.

This rearrangement joins TRBV14 to TRBJ2-1, with 12 bases fitting TRBD2. The CDR3 loop spans 19 amino acids. Germline CDR1 SGHDN, CDR2 FVKESK. V was clipped by 4 bases and J by 2 bases; unmatched bases: 12. This CDR3 reads CASSPVTGTSGLTYNEQFF. The CDR3 DNA reads TGTGCCAGCAGCCCCGTCACCGGGACTAGCGGGCTCACCTACAATGAGCAGTTCTTC.

The V and J genes are TRBV27 and TRBJ2-1, with a possible D match to TRBD2 (5 bases). V lost 5 bases to trimming and J lost 11 bases, with 13 bases between them. Per the germline V gene, CDR1 is MNHEY and CDR2 is SMNVEV (reference sequence). The CDR3 is 12 amino acids. The CDR3: CASSPLGQQQFF. The CDR3 nucleotides read TGTGCCAGCAGTCCACTAGGTCAACAGCAGTTCTTC.

V and J are TRBV7-3 and TRBJ1-4; 7 bases agree with TRBD1. CDR3 size: 18 residues. The germline V gene encodes CDR1 SGHTA and CDR2 FQGTGA. V dropped 0 bases and J dropped 0; count of bases not matched to a gene: 7. This chain's CDR3 is CASSLTTGQTTTNEKLFF. DNA of the CDR3: TGTGCCAGCAGCTTAACGACGGGACAGACAACAACTAATGAAAAACTGTTTTTT.

The chain has TRBV28 and TRBJ1-5; D unclear. Germline values: CDR1 MDHEN, CDR2 SYDVKM. V lost 2 bases and J lost 6, with 5 bases in between. This CDR3 has 12 residues. Here the CDR3 DNA reads TGTGCCAGCAGTTTAGAGGGTCAGCCCCAGCATTTT. Protein: CASSLEGQPQHF.

This chain connects TRBV29-1 to TRBJ2-5, with D maybe TRBD2 (5 bases). This CDR3 is built from 14 residues. V was shortened by 5 bases and J by 1 base, with 14 bases between the two germline ends. Germline V gene data show CDR1 as SQVTM and CDR2 as ANQGSEA. As DNA, the CDR3 is TGCAGCGTTTCGAGGGATTGGGGCCAAGAGACCCAGTACTTC. Translation: CSVSRDWGQETQYF.

CDR3 residues: CAIEAGGSGDTQYF. The CDR3 DNA is TGTGCCATCGAAGCGGGAGGGTCAGGGGATACGCAGTATTTT. J is TRBJ2-3 and V is TRBV10-3, with 10 bases matching TRBD2. The V gene's germline CDR1 is ENHRY and CDR2 SYGVKD. With V trimmed by 8 bases and J by 6 bases, 8 bases remained unmatched. CDR3 length: 14 amino acids.

The genes are TRBV4-3 and TRBJ2-3, with 8 nucleotides matching TRBD1. Unmatched junction bases numbered 3, after V lost 0 bases and J lost 1 base. Germline V gene lookup returns CDR1 LGHNA and CDR2 YSLEER. The CDR3 length is 16 residues. For the CDR3, the DNA is TGCGCCAGCAGCCAAGACGGACAGGGAGGCACAGATACGCAGTATTTT. Its translation is CASSQDGQGGTDTQYF.

The J gene is TRBJ2-2, the V gene TRBV30; 7 nucleotides agree with TRBD2. From germline, CDR1 is GTSNPN and CDR2 SVGIG (reference sequence). The CDR3 has 16 residues. Germline trimming cut 8 bases from V and 5 bases from J; bases unmatched to any gene: 17. Here the CDR3 DNA reads TGTGCCGCCACTTTATCTGCGGGAGTGCGGACCGGGGAGCTGTTTTTT. This encodes CAATLSAGVRTGELFF.

The V call is TRBV15, the J call TRBJ1-2; D not resolved. Germline CDR1 LNHNV, CDR2 YYDKDF (reference sequence). The CDR3 is 14 amino acids. Trimming removed 0 bases at V and 4 bases at J, with 9 bases between. The CDR3: CATSREVVGYGYTF. The CDR3 DNA is TGTGCCACCAGCAGAGAAGTGGTCGGCTATGGCTACACCTTC.

V gene TRBV16 combines with J gene TRBJ1-5; 7 positions match TRBD1. The CDR3 extends over 14 amino acids. J gave up 2 bases and V 4 bases, and 2 bases lay outside the gene matches. CDR1 is KGHSY, CDR2 FQNENV, per germline. CDR3 residues: CASSPGQGNQPQHF. Here the CDR3 DNA reads TGTGCCAGCAGCCCAGGACAGGGCAATCAGCCCCAGCATTTT.

This chain joins TRBV4-2 and TRBJ2-2; 14 bases align to TRBD2. This CDR3 has 16 residues. Trimming removed 4 bases from V and 6 bases from J; junction bases left unmatched: 4. Germline assignment: CDR1 LGHNA and CDR2 YNFKEQ. In nucleotides, the CDR3 is TGTGCCAGCAGCCTCGGGACTAGCGGGAGCCCCGGGGAGCTGTTTTTT. It encodes CASSLGTSGSPGELFF.

CDR3 DNA: TGTGCCAGCAGCCCGACAGGGTTCAAAGATACGCAGTATTTT. This encodes CASSPTGFKDTQYF. The rearrangement links TRBV11-2 to TRBJ2-3, with 7 positions matching TRBD1. J was trimmed by 5 bases and V by 5 bases; bases with no gene match: 7. Germline CDR1 and CDR2: SGHAT and FQNNGV. The CDR3 runs to 14 residues.

V is TRBV7-2 and J is TRBJ2-3; tentatively, D is TRBD1 (6 bases). Trimming removed 1 base at V and 7 bases at J, with 27 bases between. The length of the CDR3 is 19 residues. In germline, CDR1 is SGHTA, CDR2 FQGNSA. CDR3 sequence reads: CASSLVQGLVAHSGNTQYF. CDR3 coding DNA: TGTGCCAGCAGCTTAGTTCAGGGGTTAGTGGCGCATAGTGGTAATACGCAGTATTTT.

V usage is TRBV2 and J usage is TRBJ2-1, with a possible D match to TRBD2 (6 bases). Between the trimmed V and J ends, which lost 6 bases and 6 bases, there was a span of 21 bases. The CDR3 length is 16 residues. Germline V gene data show CDR1 as SNHLY and CDR2 as FYNNEI. In DNA, the CDR3 is TGTGCCAGCAGAGGGGCGGGACTGAGCACCACCAATGAGCAGTTCTTC. Translated: CASRGAGLSTTNEQFF.

The gene calls are TRBV12-3 or TRBV12-4 and TRBJ1-5; D unclear. This CDR3 contains 11 residues. Trimming left V 3 bases short and J 7 bases short, with 4 bases between. The CDR3 DNA is TGTGCCAGCAGTTTGAGCCAGCCCCAGCATTTT. Amino acids: CASSLSQPQHF.

The rearrangement uses TRBV2 and TRBJ2-6; 11 bases match TRBD1. Trimming took 5 bases from V and 2 from J; bases not matched to a gene: 8. Germline V CDR1 and CDR2: SNHLY, FYNNEI. CDR3 length: 18 residues. The CDR3 sequence: CASSIGTGGRAGANVLTF. The CDR3 region has the DNA TGTGCCAGCAGTATAGGGACAGGGGGAAGGGCTGGGGCCAACGTCCTGACTTTC.

The gene calls are TRBV6-2 or TRBV6-3 and TRBJ2-1; tentatively, D is TRBD1 (6 bases). Germline lookup yields CDR1 MNHEY and CDR2 SVGEGT. V was trimmed by 3 bases and J by 1 base, leaving 7 bases between them. This CDR3 spans 14 amino acids. CDR3 sequence reads: CASSYRGSYNEQFF. The CDR3, as DNA: TGTGCCAGCAGTTATAGGGGGTCCTACAATGAGCAGTTCTTC.

The chain combines TRBV19 with TRBJ2-7, with 11 bases lining up with TRBD2. The CDR3 contains 16 residues. With 3 bases clipped from V and 5 bases from J, the junction kept 9 bases outside the gene matches. In germline, CDR1 is LNHDA, CDR2 SQIVND (reference sequence). The CDR3 region is CASSIFLAGGSHEQYF. In DNA, the CDR3 is TGTGCCAGTAGTATTTTCCTAGCGGGAGGCAGCCACGAGCAGTACTTC.

This clone was counted only a few times. This rearrangement joins TRBV4-2 to TRBJ2-7, with unresolved D. This CDR3 has 14 residues. The ends were cut back, 0 bases at V and 0 bases at J, with 6 bases in the middle. Germline-derived CDR1 and CDR2 are LGHNA and YNFKEQ. CDR3 sequence reads: CASSQDSSSYEQYF. The CDR3 DNA reads as TGTGCCAGCAGCCAAGATTCTAGCTCCTACGAGCAGTACTTC.